The entry below gives a single T cell receptor beta chain sequence along with its context. No antigen is known for it. The data were taken from a study of OX40 agonist ivuxolimab in advanced cancers. The study, taken as a whole, reports: In the expanded peripheral T cells, antigen specificity was never determined. On average, a greater number of expanded clones characterised CD8+ T cells relative to CD4+.

Sequencing was performed with immunoSEQ multiplex PCR; in TCRdb, only in-frame clones are kept and a portion is missing. The table lists about 59,000 clones, 65% to 90% of them singletons. The receptor was isolated from an adult with an advanced solid tumor such as melanoma, head and neck, liver or kidney cancer. Specimen: CD4+ or CD8+ T cells sorted from blood, collected in a trial of the OX40 agonist ivuxolimab.

The CDR3 loop reads CASSFGAGEAREQFF. The CDR3 region has the DNA TGTGCCAGCAGCTTCGGTGCGGGAGAGGCAAGGGAGCAGTTCTTC. The chain employs TRBV5-4 and TRBJ2-1; TRBD2 agrees at 7 bases. The junction had 12 bases not matched to a gene; V was cut back by 2 bases and J by 10 bases. The CDR3 runs to 15 residues. Germline-derived CDR1 and CDR2 are SGHNT and YYREEE (reference sequence).